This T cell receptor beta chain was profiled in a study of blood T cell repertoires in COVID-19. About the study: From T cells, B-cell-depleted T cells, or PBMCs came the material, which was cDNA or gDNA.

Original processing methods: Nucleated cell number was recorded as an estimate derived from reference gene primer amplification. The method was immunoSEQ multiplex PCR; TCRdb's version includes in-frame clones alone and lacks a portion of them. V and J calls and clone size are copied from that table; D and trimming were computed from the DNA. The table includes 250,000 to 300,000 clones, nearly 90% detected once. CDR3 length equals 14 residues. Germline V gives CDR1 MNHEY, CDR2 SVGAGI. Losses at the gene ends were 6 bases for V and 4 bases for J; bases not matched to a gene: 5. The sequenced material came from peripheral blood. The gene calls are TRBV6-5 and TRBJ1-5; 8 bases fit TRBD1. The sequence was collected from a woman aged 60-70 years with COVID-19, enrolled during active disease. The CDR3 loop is CASSGTGENQPQHF. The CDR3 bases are TGTGCCAGCAGCGGGACAGGAGAAAATCAGCCCCAGCATTTT.